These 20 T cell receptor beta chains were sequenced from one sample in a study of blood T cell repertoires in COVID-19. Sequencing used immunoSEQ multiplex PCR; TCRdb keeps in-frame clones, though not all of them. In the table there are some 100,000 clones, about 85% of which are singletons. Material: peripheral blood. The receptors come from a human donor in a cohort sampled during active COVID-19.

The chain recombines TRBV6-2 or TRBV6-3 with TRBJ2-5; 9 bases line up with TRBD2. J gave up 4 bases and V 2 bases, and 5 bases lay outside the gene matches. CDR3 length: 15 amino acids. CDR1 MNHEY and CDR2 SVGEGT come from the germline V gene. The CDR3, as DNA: TGTGCCAGCAGTTACGGGACTAGCTTAGGAGAGACCCAGTACTTC. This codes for CASSYGTSLGETQYF.

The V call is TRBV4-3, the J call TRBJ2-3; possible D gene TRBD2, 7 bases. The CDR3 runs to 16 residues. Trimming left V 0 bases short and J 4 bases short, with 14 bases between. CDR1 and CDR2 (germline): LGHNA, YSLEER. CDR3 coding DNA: TGCGCCAGCAGCCAAGATGGGGGCGGGAGCGCAGATACGCAGTATTTT. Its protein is CASSQDGGGSADTQYF.

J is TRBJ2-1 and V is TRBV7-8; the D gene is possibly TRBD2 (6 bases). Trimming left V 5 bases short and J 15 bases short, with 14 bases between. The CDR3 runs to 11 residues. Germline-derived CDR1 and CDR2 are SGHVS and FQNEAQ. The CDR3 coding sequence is TGTGCCAGCAGCGTGGGACTTGGTCGGTTCTTC. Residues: CASSVGLGRFF. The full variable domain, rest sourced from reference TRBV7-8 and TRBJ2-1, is GAGVSQSPRYKVAKRGQDVALRCDPISGHVSLFWYQQALGQGPEFLTYFQNEAQLDKSGLPSDRFFAERPEGSVSTLKIQRTQQEDSAVYLCASSVGLGRFFGPGTRLTVL.

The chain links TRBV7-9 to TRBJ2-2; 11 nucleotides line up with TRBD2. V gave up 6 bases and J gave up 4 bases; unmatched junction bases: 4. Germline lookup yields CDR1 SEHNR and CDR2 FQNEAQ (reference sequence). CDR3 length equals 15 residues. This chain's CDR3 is CASRTSGARTGELFF. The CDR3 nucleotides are TGTGCCAGCAGGACTAGCGGGGCCCGCACCGGGGAGCTGTTTTTT.

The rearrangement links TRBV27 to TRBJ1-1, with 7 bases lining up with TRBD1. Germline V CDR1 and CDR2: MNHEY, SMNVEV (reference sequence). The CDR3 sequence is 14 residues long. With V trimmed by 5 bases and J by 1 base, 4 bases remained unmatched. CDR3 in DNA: TGTGCCAGCAGTCGAAACAGGGGGAACACTGAAGCTTTCTTT. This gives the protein CASSRNRGNTEAFF.

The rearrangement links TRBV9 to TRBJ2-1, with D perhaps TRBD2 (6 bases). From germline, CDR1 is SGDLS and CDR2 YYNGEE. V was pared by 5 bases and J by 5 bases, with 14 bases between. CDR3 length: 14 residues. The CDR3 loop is CASSRRAVNNEQFF. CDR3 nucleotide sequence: TGTGCCAGCAGTAGGAGGGCCGTCAACAATGAGCAGTTCTTC.

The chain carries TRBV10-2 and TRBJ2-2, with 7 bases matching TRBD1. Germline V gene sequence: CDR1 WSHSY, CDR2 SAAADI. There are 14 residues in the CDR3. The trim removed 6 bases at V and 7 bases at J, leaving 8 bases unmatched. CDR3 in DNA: TGCGCCAGCAGGGAAAACACAGGGGACGGGGAGCTGTTTTTT. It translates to CASRENTGDGELFF.

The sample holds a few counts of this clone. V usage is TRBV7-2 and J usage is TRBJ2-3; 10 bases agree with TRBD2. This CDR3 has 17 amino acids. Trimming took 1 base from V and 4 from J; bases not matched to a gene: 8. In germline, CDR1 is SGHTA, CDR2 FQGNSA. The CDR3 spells CASSLGPGTSAADTQYF. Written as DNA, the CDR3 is TGTGCCAGCAGCTTAGGTCCGGGGACTAGCGCTGCAGATACGCAGTATTTT.

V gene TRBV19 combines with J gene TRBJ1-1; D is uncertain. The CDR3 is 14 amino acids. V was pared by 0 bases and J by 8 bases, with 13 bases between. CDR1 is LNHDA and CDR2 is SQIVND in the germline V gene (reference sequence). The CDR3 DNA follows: TGTGCCAGTAGTATAGATTTGGCCTCCGGGGAAGCTTTCTTT. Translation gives CASSIDLASGEAFF.

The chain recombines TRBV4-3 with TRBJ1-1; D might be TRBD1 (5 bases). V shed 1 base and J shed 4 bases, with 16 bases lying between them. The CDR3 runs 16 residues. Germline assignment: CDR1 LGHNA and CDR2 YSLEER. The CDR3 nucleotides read TGCGCCAGCAGCCAAGGGGTGGAGATAAGGGGCACTGAAGCTTTCTTT. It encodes CASSQGVEIRGTEAFF.

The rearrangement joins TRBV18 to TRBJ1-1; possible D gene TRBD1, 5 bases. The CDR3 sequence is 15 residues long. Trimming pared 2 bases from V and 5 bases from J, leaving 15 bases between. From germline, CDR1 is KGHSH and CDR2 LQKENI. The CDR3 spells CASSPGAAHGTEAFF. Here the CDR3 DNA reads TGTGCCAGCTCACCAGGGGCAGCCCATGGGACTGAAGCTTTCTTT.

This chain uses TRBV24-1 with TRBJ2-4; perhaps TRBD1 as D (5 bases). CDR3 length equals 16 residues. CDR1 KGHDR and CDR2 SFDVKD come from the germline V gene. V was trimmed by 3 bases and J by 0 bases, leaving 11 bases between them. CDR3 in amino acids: CATSDIRRVAKNIQYF. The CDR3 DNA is TGTGCCACCAGTGATATCCGCAGGGTAGCCAAAAACATTCAGTACTTC.

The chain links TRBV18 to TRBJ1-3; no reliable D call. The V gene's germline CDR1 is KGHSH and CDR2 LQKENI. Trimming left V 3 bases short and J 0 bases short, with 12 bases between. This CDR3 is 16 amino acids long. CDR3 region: CASSPPNPYSGNTIYF. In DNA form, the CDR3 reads TGTGCCAGCTCACCTCCCAACCCCTACTCTGGAAACACCATATATTTT.

The CDR3 sequence is CSASPESIQYF. The CDR3 coding sequence is TGCAGTGCTAGTCCGGAGAGCATTCAGTACTTC. The chain is built from TRBV20-1 and TRBJ2-4; D unresolved. The germline V gene has CDR1 DFQATT and CDR2 SNEGSKA (reference sequence). V dropped 3 bases and J dropped 9 bases, with 9 bases sitting between them. CDR3 length: 11 amino acids.

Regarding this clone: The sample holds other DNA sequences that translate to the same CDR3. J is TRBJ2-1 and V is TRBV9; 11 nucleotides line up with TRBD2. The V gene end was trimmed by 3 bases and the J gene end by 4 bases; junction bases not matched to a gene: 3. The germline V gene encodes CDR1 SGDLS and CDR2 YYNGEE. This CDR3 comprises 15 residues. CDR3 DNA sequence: TGTGCCAGCAGCGCTGGGACTAGCGGATACAATGAGCAGTTCTTC. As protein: CASSAGTSGYNEQFF.

The CDR3 coding sequence is TGTGCCACCAGCAGAGCGAAGCGGGTGGGGGAGACCCAGTACTTC. It is translated as CATSRAKRVGETQYF. The chain links TRBV15 to TRBJ2-5; possible D gene TRBD2, 6 bases. Germline assignment: CDR1 LNHNV and CDR2 YYDKDF (reference sequence). This CDR3 has 15 residues. V shed 1 base and J shed 5 bases, with 14 bases lying between them.

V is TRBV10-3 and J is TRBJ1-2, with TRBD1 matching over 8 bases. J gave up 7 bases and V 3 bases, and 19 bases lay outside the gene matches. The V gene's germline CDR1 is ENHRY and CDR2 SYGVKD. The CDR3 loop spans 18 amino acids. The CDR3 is CAISEVGAGGARSGGYTF. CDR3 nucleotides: TGTGCCATCAGTGAAGTGGGGGCAGGGGGCGCGAGGTCCGGTGGCTACACCTTC.

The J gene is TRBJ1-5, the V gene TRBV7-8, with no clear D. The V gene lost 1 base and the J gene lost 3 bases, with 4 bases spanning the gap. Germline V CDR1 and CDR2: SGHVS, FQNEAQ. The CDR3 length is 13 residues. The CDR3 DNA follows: TGTGCCAGCAGCTTAGAATACAATCAGCCCCAGCATTTT. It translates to CASSLEYNQPQHF.

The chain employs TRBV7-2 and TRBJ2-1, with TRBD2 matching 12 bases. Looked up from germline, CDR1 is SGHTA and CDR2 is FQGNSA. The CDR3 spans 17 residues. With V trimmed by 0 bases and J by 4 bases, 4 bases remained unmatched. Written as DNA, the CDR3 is TGTGCCAGCAGCTTAGCTGCTAGCGGGGGGGGTTACAATGAGCAGTTCTTC. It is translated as CASSLAASGGGYNEQFF.

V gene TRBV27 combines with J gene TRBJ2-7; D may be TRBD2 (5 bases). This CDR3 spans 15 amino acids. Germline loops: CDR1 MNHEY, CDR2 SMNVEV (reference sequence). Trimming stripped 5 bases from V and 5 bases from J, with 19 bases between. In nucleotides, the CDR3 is TGTGCCAGCAGTCAAGCCCCTAGCATTAAGGACGAGCAGTACTTC. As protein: CASSQAPSIKDEQYF.